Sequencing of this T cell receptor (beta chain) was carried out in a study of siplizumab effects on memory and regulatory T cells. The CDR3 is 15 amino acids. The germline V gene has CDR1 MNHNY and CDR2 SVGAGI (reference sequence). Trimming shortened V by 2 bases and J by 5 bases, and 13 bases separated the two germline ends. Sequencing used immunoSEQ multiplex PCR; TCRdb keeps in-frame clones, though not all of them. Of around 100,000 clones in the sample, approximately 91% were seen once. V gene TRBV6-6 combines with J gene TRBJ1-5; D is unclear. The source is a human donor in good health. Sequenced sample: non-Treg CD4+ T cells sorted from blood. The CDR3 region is CASSYARTGDQPQHF. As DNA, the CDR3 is TGTGCCAGCAGTTACGCCAGGACTGGGGATCAGCCCCAGCATTTT.